The rows below give T cell receptor beta chains drawn from one sample of a study of blood T cell repertoires in COVID-19. Produced via immunoSEQ multiplex PCR; TCRdb's table is partial and in-frame only. Altogether about 120,000 clones are present, 80% to 90% being singletons, with the ten largest covering around a quarter. Material: peripheral blood. The receptors were gathered from a man between 65 and 79 years old with active or convalescent COVID-19. CDR3s include the opening cysteine and the closing phenylalanine or tryptophan. D genes are given only for firm matches. Rows may omit the clone size; those that give it use once, few, many or a size class.

TRBJ1-4 TRBV3-1/TRBV3-2 - - CASSQEPPGRAVTNEKLFF TGTGCCAGCAGCCAAGAGCCCCCGGGCAGGGCCGTAACTAATGAAAAACTGTTTTTT
TRBJ2-5 TRBV11-1 - TRBD1 CASSPRTGGETQYF TGTGCCAGCAGCCCAAGGACAGGGGGAGAGACCCAGTACTTC
TRBJ2-1 TRBV11-2 - - CASSLAAGEQFF TGTGCCAGCAGCTTAGCTGCGGGTGAGCAGTTCTTC
TRBJ2-1 TRBV10-3 - TRBD2 CAISESAGGGNNEQFF TGTGCCATCAGTGAATCAGCGGGAGGGGGGAACAATGAGCAGTTCTTC
TRBJ2-3 TRBV28 - TRBD2 CASSSPPWTSGSDTQYF TGTGCCAGCAGTTCACCACCTTGGACTAGCGGCTCAGATACGCAGTATTTT
TRBJ2-1 TRBV27 - TRBD2 CASSPSPGTSGRSNEQFF TGTGCCAGCAGTCCAAGTCCCGGGACTAGCGGGAGGTCGAATGAGCAGTTCTTC
TRBJ2-3 TRBV7-9 - TRBD2 CASSFLAGETDTQYF TGTGCCAGCAGCTTCCTAGCGGGAGAAACAGATACGCAGTATTTT
TRBJ2-2 TRBV19 - - CASSIDPPGLLNTGELFF TGTGCCAGTAGTATAGATCCTCCGGGACTGTTGAACACCGGGGAGCTGTTTTTT
TRBJ1-5 TRBV2 - - CASRMGEGNQPQHF TGTGCCAGCAGGATGGGGGAGGGCAATCAGCCCCAGCATTTT
TRBJ1-1 TRBV12-3/TRBV12-4 - - CASSSGRKAFF TGTGCCAGCAGTTCGGGGAGAAAAGCTTTCTTT
TRBJ2-5 TRBV6-5 - - CASSRGGQETQYF TGTGCCAGCAGTAGGGGCGGACAAGAGACCCAGTACTTC
TRBJ1-2 TRBV28 - TRBD1 CASSLSGDSSNYGYTF TGTGCCAGCAGTTTATCGGGGGACAGTTCTAACTATGGCTACACCTTC
TRBJ1-6 TRBV19 - - CASSRSRDSPLHF TGTGCCAGTAGTAGATCCCGGGATTCACCCCTCCACTTT
TRBJ1-2 TRBV14 - - CASSQDHYRVAYGYTF TGTGCCAGCAGCCAAGATCACTACAGGGTGGCTTATGGCTACACCTTC
TRBJ2-7 TRBV14 many - CASSHYGQGTDEQYF TGTGCCAGCAGCCACTACGGTCAGGGGACGGACGAGCAGTACTTC
TRBJ2-7 TRBV27 - - CASSLLGVSYEQYF TGTGCCAGCAGTTTGCTCGGGGTCTCCTACGAGCAGTACTTC
TRBJ1-4 TRBV24-1 - TRBD1 CATSDLDRDRDLKGEKLFF TGTGCCACCAGTGACCTGGATAGGGACAGGGATCTAAAAGGAGAAAAACTGTTTTTT
TRBJ1-6 TRBV2 - - CASRGGRPQSPLHF TGTGCCAGCAGGGGGGGACGGCCACAGTCACCCCTCCACTTT
TRBJ2-3 TRBV28 - TRBD1 CASSPSLDRGTDTQYF TGTGCCAGCAGCCCATCCCTGGACAGGGGCACAGATACGCAGTATTTT
TRBJ1-4 TRBV5-1 - - CASSTGGTGEKLFF TGCGCCAGCTCCACGGGGGGGACCGGTGAAAAACTGTTTTTT
TRBJ1-5 TRBV27 - - CASTPSFEYSNQPQHF TGTGCCAGCACCCCTTCGTTTGAGTATAGCAATCAGCCCCAGCATTTT
TRBJ2-4 TRBV5-1 - - CASSLESARLNIQYF TGCGCCAGCAGCTTGGAGTCGGCCAGACTTAACATTCAGTACTTC
TRBJ2-1 TRBV29-1 - - CSVALAERGSYNEQFF TGCAGCGTTGCTTTAGCGGAGAGAGGTTCCTACAATGAGCAGTTCTTC
TRBJ2-3 TRBV21-1 - - CASSKGAGGLRGASTDTQYF TGTGCCAGCAGCAAAGGGGCAGGGGGCCTTCGGGGGGCAAGCACAGATACGCAGTATTTT
TRBJ2-2 TRBV4-1 - - CASRGRGNTGELFF TGCGCCAGCAGGGGGCGGGGGAACACCGGGGAGCTGTTTTTT
TRBJ2-3 TRBV5-6 - TRBD2 CASRWTSGNVADTQYF TGTGCCAGCAGGTGGACTAGCGGGAATGTCGCAGATACGCAGTATTTT
TRBJ2-1 TRBV5-1 - TRBD2 CASGTTNEQFF TGCGCCAGCGGGACTACCAATGAGCAGTTCTTC
TRBJ1-5 TRBV9 - TRBD1 CASSMTGGNQPQHF TGTGCCAGCAGCATGACAGGGGGCAATCAGCCCCAGCATTTT
TRBJ1-6 TRBV14 once - CASSQEGRGHNSPLHF TGTGCCAGCAGCCAAGAAGGCAGGGGACATAATTCACCCCTCCACTTT
TRBJ2-2 TRBV5-1 - TRBD1 CASSSTGTANTGELFF TGCGCCAGCAGCTCCACCGGGACAGCGAACACCGGGGAGCTGTTTTTT
TRBJ2-3 TRBV1 - - CTSSHGRLWLAGTDTQYF TGCACCAGCAGCCACGGGAGGCTCTGGTTGGCGGGCACAGATACGCAGTATTTT
TRBJ1-4 TRBV2 - - CATARGTQGEKLFF TGTGCCACGGCCCGGGGAACCCAAGGGGAAAAACTGTTTTTT
TRBJ1-6 TRBV28 - TRBD1 CASSLPGQGMSPLHF TGTGCCAGCAGTTTACCGGGACAGGGGATGTCACCCCTCCACTTT
TRBJ1-5 TRBV6-5 once TRBD1 CASSFQQGNQPQHF TGTGCCAGCAGTTTTCAACAGGGGAATCAGCCCCAGCATTTT
TRBJ1-1 TRBV4-2 - - CASSLSGPTEAFF TGTGCCAGCAGCCTATCAGGGCCCACTGAAGCTTTCTTT
TRBJ2-3 TRBV28 - TRBD2 CASSFSGNPLHGSDTQYF TGTGCCAGCAGTTTTAGCGGGAATCCCCTTCATGGTAGTGATACGCAGTATTTT
TRBJ1-2 TRBV18 - - CASSLDTNYGYTF TGTGCCAGCTCACTCGACACTAACTATGGCTACACCTTC
TRBJ2-1 TRBV25-1 once TRBD2 CASSATGLGLNEQFF TGTGCCAGCAGTGCCACCGGACTAGGTCTCAATGAGCAGTTCTTC
TRBJ1-6 TRBV5-1 - - CASSLGGLQGLNSPLHF TGCGCCAGCAGCTTGGGGGGTCTTCAGGGACTTAATTCACCCCTCCACTTT
TRBJ1-1 TRBV28 - TRBD1 CASSLPGGATEAFF TGTGCCAGCAGTTTACCAGGGGGCGCCACTGAAGCTTTCTTT
TRBJ2-1 TRBV24-1 - TRBD2 CATSDFTSGNHNEQFF TGTGCCACCAGTGATTTTACTAGCGGGAACCACAATGAGCAGTTCTTC